One sample yielded the 5 T cell receptor beta chains listed below, sequenced in a study of response to subunit inactivated influenza vaccine. TCRdb used MiXCR to reprocess the RT-PCR reads, holding one entry per CDR3 protein. Among hundreds of thousands of distinct CDR3 sequences listed, about 8% were seen once. Sequences were derived from PBMCs from blood, sampled roughly 24 months after vaccination. These receptors all come from a man between 50 and 69 years old who received an inactivated influenza vaccine.

Details on this clonotype: Lacking the conserved final phenylalanine or tryptophan, this CDR3 likely reflects a read error. This sequence joins TRBV4-3 and TRBJ2-3; possible D gene TRBD1, 6 bases. Germline CDR1 reads LGHNA; CDR2 reads YSLEER. V lost 0 bases and J lost 1, with 8 bases in between. There are 15 residues in the CDR3. CDR3 nucleotides: TGCGCCAGCAGCCAAGATTGGGGGCGCACAGATACGCAGTATATT. It translates to CASSQDWGRTDTQYI.

The V call is TRBV30, the J call TRBJ1-1; TRBD1 aligns across 8 bases. Germline V gives CDR1 GTSNPN, CDR2 SVGIG (reference sequence). There are 15 residues in the CDR3. V was pared by 1 base and J by 2 bases, with 6 bases of the junction left unmatched. CDR3 in amino acids: CAWSETGALNTEAFF. The DNA for the CDR3 is TGTGCCTGGAGTGAGACAGGGGCCCTAAACACTGAAGCTTTCTTT.

The rearrangement joins TRBV12-3 or TRBV12-4 to TRBJ1-1; no definite D call. V lost 7 bases and J 1 base, leaving 10 bases between the germline ends. There are 13 residues in the CDR3. This CDR3 is CASTSQANTEAFF. Here the CDR3 DNA reads TGTGCCAGCACCTCGCAGGCGAACACTGAAGCTTTCTTT.

The chain carries TRBV6-2 or TRBV6-3 and TRBJ2-7; 11 bases agree with TRBD2. The CDR3 has 19 residues. In germline, CDR1 is MNHEY, CDR2 SVGEGT. Losses at the gene ends were 0 bases for V and 7 bases for J; bases not matched to a gene: 17. The CDR3 sequence: CASSYSTIAGLAERKEQYF. The CDR3 coding sequence is TGTGCCAGCAGTTACTCGACAATAGCGGGACTAGCGGAAAGGAAAGAGCAGTACTTC.

This clonotype was observed a handful of times. V is TRBV6-5 and J is TRBJ1-2, with 8 bases matching TRBD1. The germline gives CDR1 MNHEY, CDR2 SVGAGI. The CDR3 runs to 16 residues. The junction had 7 bases not matched to a gene; V was cut back by 0 bases and J by 4 bases. CDR3 sequence reads: CASSYSWRTGPYGYTF. Written as DNA, the CDR3 is TGTGCCAGCAGTTACTCCTGGAGGACAGGGCCCTATGGCTACACCTTC.